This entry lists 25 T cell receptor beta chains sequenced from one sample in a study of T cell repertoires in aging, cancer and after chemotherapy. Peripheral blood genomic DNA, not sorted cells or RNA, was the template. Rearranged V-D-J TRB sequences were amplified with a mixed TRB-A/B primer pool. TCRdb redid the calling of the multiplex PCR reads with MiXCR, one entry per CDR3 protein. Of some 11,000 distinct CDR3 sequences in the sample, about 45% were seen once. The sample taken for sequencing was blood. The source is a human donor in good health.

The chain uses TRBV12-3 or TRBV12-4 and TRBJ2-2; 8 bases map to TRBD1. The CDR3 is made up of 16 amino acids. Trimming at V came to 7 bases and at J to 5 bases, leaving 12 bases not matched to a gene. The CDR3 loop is CASTTDREASTGELFF. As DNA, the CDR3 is TGTGCCAGCACCACGGACAGGGAGGCGAGTACCGGGGAGCTGTTTTTT.

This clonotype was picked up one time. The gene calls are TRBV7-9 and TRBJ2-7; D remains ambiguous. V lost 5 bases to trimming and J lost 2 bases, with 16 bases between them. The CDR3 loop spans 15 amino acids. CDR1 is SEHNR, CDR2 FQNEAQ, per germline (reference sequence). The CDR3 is CASSPGGSSTYEQYF. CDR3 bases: TGTGCCAGCAGCCCAGGTGGGTCAAGCACCTACGAGCAGTACTTC.

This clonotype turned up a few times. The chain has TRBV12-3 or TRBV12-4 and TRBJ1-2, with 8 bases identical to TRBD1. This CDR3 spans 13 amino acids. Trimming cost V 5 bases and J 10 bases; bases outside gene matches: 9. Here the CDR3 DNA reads TGTGCCAGCAGTCCGACAGGGGCTTGGGTCTACACCTTC. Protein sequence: CASSPTGAWVYTF.

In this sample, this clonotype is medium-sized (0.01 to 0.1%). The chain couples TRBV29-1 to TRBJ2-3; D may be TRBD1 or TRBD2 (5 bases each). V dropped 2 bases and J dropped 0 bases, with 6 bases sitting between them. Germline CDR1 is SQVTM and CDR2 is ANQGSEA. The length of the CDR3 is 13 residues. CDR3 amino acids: CSVERDSTDTQYF. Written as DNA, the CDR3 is TGCAGCGTTGAACGGGACAGCACAGATACGCAGTATTTT.

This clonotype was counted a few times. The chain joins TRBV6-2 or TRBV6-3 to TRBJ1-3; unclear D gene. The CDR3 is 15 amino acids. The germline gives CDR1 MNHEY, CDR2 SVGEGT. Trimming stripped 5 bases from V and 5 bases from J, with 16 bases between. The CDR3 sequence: CASSPGPGPRNTIYF. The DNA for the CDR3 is TGTGCCAGCAGTCCCGGGCCCGGCCCTCGAAACACCATATATTTT.

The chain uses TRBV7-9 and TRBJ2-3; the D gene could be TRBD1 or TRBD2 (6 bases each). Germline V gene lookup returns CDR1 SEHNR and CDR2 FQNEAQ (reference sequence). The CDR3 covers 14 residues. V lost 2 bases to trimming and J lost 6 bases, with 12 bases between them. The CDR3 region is CASSLMGGGDTQYF. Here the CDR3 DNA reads TGTGCCAGCAGCTTAATGGGGGGCGGGGATACGCAGTATTTT.

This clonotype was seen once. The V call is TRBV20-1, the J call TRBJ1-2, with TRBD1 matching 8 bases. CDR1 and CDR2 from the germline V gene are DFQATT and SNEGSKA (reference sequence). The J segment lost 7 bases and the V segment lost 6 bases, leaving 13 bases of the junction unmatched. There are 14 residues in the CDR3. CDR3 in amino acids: CSATTGGTFLGYTF. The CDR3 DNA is TGCAGTGCCACCACAGGGGGAACTTTTCTTGGCTACACCTTC.

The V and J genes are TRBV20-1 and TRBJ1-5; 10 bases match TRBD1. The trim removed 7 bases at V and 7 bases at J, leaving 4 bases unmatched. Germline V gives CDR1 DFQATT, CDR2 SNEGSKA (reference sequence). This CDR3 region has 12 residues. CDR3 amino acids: CSGGTGEQPQHF. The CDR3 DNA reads TGCAGTGGTGGGACAGGGGAGCAGCCCCAGCATTTT.

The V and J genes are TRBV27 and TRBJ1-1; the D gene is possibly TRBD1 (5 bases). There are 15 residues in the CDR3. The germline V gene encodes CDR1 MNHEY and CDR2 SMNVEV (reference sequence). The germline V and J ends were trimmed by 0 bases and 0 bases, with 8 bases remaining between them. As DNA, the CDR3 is TGTGCCAGCAGTTTATCAGGGACTATGAACACTGAAGCTTTCTTT. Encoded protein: CASSLSGTMNTEAFF.

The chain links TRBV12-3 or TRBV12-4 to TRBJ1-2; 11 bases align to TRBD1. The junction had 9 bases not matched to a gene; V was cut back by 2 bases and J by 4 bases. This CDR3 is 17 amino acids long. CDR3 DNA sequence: TGTGCCAGCAGTTTATTGTCTGGACAGGGGGCTGTCTATGGCTACACCTTC. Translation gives CASSLLSGQGAVYGYTF.

The CDR3 here is CASSPGGRGQDGELFF. The CDR3 nucleotides read TGTGCCAGCAGCCCCGGGGGGCGGGGGCAGGACGGGGAGCTGTTTTTT. The chain combines TRBV5-4 with TRBJ2-2, with a possible D match to TRBD2 (7 bases). The CDR3 has 16 amino acids. Germline-derived CDR1 and CDR2 are SGHNT and YYREEE (reference sequence). Trimming left V 4 bases short and J 7 bases short, with 20 bases between.

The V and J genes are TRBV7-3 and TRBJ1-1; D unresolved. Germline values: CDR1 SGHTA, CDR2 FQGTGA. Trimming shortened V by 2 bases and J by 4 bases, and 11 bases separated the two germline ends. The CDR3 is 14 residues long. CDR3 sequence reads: CASSLQASSTEAFF. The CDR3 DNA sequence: TGTGCCAGCAGCTTACAGGCTTCGAGCACTGAAGCTTTCTTT. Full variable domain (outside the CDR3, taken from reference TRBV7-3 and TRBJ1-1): GAGVSQTPSNKVTEKGKYVELRCDPISGHTALYWYRQSLGQGPEFLIYFQGTGAADDSGLPNDRFFAVRPEGSVSTLKIQRTERGDSAVYLCASSLQASSTEAFFGQGTRLTVV.

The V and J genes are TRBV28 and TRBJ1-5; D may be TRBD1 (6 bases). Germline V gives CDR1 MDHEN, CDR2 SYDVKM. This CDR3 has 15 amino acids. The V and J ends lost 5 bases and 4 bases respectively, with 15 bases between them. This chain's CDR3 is CASSLWDNLNQPQHF. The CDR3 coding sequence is TGTGCCAGCAGTCTCTGGGACAACCTGAATCAGCCCCAGCATTTT. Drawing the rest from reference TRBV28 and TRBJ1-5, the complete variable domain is DVKVTQSSRYLVKRTGEKVFLECVQDMDHENMFWYRQDPGLGLRLIYFSYDVKMKEKGDIPEGYSVSREKKERFSLILESASTNQTSMYLCASSLWDNLNQPQHFGDGTRLSIL.

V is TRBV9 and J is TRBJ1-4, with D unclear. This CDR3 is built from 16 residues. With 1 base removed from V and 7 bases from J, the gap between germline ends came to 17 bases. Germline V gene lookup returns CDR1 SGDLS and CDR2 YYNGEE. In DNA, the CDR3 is TGTGCCAGCAGCGTATCTCCGGGAGGGCTTGGTGAAAAACTGTTTTTT. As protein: CASSVSPGGLGEKLFF. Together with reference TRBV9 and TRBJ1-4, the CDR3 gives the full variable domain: DSGVTQTPKHLITATGQRVTLRCSPRSGDLSVYWYQQSLDQGLQFLIQYYNGEERAKGNILERFSAQQFPDLHSELNLSSLELGDSALYFCASSVSPGGLGEKLFFGSGTQLSVL.

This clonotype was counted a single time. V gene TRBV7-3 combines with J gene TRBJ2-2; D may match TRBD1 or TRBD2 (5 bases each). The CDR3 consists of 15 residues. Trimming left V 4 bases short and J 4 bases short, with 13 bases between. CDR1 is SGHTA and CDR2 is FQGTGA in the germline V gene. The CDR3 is CASSSGPLLTGELFF. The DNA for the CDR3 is TGTGCCAGCAGCTCGGGACCACTCCTCACCGGGGAGCTGTTTTTT.

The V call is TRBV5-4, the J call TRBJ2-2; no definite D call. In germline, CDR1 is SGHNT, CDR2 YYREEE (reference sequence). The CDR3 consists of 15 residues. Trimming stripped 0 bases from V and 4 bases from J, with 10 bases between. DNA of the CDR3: TGTGCCAGCAGCTTGGGCCAAGAGGTCACCGGGGAGCTGTTTTTT. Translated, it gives CASSLGQEVTGELFF.

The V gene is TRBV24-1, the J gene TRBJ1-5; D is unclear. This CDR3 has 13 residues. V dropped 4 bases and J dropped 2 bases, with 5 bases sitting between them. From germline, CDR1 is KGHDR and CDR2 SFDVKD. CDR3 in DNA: TGTGCCACCAGTGAATCAGGCAATCAGCCCCAGCATTTT. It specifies CATSESGNQPQHF.

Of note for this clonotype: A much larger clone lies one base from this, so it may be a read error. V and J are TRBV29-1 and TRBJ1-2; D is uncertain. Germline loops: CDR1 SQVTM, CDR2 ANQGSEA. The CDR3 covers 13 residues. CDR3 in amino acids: CSVGGSSNYRYTF. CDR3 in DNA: TGCAGCGTTGGCGGCAGCTCTAACTATCGCTACACCTTC.

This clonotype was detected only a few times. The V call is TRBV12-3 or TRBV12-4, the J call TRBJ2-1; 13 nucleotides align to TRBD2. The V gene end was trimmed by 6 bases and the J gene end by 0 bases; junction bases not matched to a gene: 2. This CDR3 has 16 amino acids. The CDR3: CASRGLAGTSYNEQFF. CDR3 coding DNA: TGTGCCAGCAGGGGACTAGCGGGAACCTCCTACAATGAGCAGTTCTTC.

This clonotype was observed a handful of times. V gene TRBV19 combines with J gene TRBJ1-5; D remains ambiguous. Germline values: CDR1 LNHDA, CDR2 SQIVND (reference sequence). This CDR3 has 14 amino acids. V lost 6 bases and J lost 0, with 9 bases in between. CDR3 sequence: CASRDGYSNQPQHF. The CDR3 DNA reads TGTGCCAGTAGGGACGGTTATAGCAATCAGCCCCAGCATTTT.

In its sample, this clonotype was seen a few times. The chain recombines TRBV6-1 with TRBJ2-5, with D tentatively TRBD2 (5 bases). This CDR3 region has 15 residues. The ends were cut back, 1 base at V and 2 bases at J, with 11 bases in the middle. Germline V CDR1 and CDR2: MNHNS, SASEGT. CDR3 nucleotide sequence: TGTGCCAGCAGTGAAGGAGGTGGCGGGCAAGAGACCCAGTACTTC. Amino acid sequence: CASSEGGGGQETQYF.

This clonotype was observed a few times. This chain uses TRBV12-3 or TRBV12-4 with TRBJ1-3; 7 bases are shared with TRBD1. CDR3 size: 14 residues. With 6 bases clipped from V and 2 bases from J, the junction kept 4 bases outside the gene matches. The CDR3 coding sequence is TGTGCCAGCAGCCCAGACAGGGCTGGAAACACCATATATTTT. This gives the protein CASSPDRAGNTIYF.

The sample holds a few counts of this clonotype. CDR3 nucleotide sequence: TGTGCCAGCAGCACTGGGACTAGCGGTACCGGGGAGCTGTTTTTT. Residues: CASSTGTSGTGELFF. V usage is TRBV7-2 and J usage is TRBJ2-2, with 11 bases identical to TRBD2. The junction had 4 bases not matched to a gene; V was cut back by 5 bases and J by 5 bases. Germline values: CDR1 SGHTA, CDR2 FQGNSA. This CDR3 region has 15 residues.

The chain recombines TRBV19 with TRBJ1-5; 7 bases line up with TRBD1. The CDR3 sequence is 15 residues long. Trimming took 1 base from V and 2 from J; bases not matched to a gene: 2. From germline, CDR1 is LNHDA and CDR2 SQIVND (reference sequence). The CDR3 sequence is CASSIVTGGNQPQHF. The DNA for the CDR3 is TGTGCCAGTAGTATAGTTACAGGGGGCAATCAGCCCCAGCATTTT.

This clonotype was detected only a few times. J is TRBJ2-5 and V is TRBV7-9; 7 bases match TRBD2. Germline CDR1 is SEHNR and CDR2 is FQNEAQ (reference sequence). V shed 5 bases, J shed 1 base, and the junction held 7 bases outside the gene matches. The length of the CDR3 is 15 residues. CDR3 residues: CASSHWGGTQETQYF. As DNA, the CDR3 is TGTGCCAGCAGCCATTGGGGGGGTACCCAAGAGACCCAGTACTTC.